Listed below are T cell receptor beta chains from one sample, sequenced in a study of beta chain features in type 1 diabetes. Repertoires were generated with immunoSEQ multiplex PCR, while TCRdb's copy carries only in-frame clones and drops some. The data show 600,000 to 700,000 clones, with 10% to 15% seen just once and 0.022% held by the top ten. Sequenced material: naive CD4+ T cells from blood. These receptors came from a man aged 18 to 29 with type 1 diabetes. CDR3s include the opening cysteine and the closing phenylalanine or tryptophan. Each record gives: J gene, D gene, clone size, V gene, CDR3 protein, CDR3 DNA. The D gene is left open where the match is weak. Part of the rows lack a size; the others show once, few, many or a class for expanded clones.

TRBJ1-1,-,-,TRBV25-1,CASSESNGGPNTEAFF,TGTGCCAGCAGTGAATCGAACGGGGGACCAAACACTGAAGCTTTCTTT
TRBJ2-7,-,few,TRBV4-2,CASSQGLGSSYEQYF,TGTGCCAGCAGCCAAGGACTAGGGAGCTCCTACGAGCAGTACTTC
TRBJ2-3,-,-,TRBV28,CASKPSGAGDTQYF,TGTGCCAGCAAGCCGTCAGGGGCCGGGGATACGCAGTATTTT
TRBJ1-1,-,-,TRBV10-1,CASSENRDTEAFF,TGCGCCAGCAGTGAAAACAGAGACACTGAAGCTTTCTTT
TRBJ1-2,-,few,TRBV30,CAWSGGRGDYGYTF,TGTGCCTGGAGTGGCGGGAGGGGTGACTATGGCTACACCTTC
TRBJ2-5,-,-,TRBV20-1,CSVDSWETQYF,TGCAGTGTAGACAGTTGGGAGACCCAGTACTTC
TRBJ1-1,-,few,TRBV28,CASSLSGEAFF,TGTGCCAGCAGTTTGAGCGGTGAAGCTTTCTTT
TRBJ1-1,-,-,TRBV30,CAWRTVMNTEAFF,TGTGCCTGGAGAACAGTGATGAACACTGAAGCTTTCTTT
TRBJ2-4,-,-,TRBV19,CATGTYLLAKNIQYF,TGTGCCACCGGGACATACTTACTAGCCAAAAACATTCAGTACTTC
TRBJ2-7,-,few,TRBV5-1,CASSRGSTDEQYF,TGCGCCAGCAGCCGCGGGTCGACAGACGAGCAGTACTTC
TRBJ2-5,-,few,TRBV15,CATSRDLGSGETQYF,TGTGCCACCAGCAGAGATCTGGGGTCGGGAGAGACCCAGTACTTC
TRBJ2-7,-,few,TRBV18,CASSSRGGGSSYEQYF,TGTGCCAGCTCATCACGAGGGGGCGGGAGCTCCTACGAGCAGTACTTC
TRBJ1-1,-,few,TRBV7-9,CASSLIAGKNTEAFF,TGTGCCAGCAGCTTGATAGCTGGGAAGAACACTGAAGCTTTCTTT
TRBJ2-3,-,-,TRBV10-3,CAISRDIDTQYF,TGTGCCATCAGCCGGGACATCGATACGCAGTATTTT
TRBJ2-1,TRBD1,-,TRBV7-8,CASSLRTLTGGSYNEQFF,TGTGCCAGCAGCTTACGAACTCTGACAGGGGGCTCCTACAATGAGCAGTTCTTC
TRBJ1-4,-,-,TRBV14,CASSRDRSNEKLFF,TGTGCCAGCAGCCGAGACAGGTCTAATGAAAAACTGTTTTTT
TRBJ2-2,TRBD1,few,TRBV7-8,CASSLTGGIGTGELFF,TGTGCCAGCAGCTTGACAGGGGGGATAGGCACCGGGGAGCTGTTTTTT
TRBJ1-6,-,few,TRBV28,CASSLSSPLHF,TGTGCCAGCAGTTTAAGTTCACCCCTCCACTTT